This T cell receptor (beta chain) was sequenced during a study of CD8+CD57+ T cells in acquired aplastic anemia. Study-level findings and limits: No significant difference in CD8+ Simpson's diversity was found between patients and controls.

The CDR3 sequence is 14 residues long. Germline V CDR1 and CDR2: SQVTM, ANQGSEA. V lost 4 bases, J lost 3 bases, and 9 bases stayed unmatched. The template for TCR beta VDJ and CDR3 sequence profiling was genomic DNA. MiXCR, applied by TCRdb to the reads, yields one record per CDR3 protein. The data contain 450,000 to 550,000 distinct CDR3 sequences, about a third of them singletons. Selection for sequencing was limited to patients who had shown CD8+CD57+ cell expansion by flow cytometry. Acquired aplastic anemia of severe grade affected all patients. Patients were untreated when blood was sampled. This clonotype was counted only a few times. Its antigen is as yet unknown.

The V gene is TRBV29-1, the J gene TRBJ2-7, with TRBD2 identical over 7 bases. Material: sorted CD4+, CD8+, or CD8+CD57+ T cells (not recorded which) from PBMCs. The clonotype originates from a human donor with aplastic anemia. CDR3 DNA sequence: TGCAGCGTTGCCACCGGGACTACGAGCTACGAGCAGTACTTC. Translation gives CSVATGTTSYEQYF.